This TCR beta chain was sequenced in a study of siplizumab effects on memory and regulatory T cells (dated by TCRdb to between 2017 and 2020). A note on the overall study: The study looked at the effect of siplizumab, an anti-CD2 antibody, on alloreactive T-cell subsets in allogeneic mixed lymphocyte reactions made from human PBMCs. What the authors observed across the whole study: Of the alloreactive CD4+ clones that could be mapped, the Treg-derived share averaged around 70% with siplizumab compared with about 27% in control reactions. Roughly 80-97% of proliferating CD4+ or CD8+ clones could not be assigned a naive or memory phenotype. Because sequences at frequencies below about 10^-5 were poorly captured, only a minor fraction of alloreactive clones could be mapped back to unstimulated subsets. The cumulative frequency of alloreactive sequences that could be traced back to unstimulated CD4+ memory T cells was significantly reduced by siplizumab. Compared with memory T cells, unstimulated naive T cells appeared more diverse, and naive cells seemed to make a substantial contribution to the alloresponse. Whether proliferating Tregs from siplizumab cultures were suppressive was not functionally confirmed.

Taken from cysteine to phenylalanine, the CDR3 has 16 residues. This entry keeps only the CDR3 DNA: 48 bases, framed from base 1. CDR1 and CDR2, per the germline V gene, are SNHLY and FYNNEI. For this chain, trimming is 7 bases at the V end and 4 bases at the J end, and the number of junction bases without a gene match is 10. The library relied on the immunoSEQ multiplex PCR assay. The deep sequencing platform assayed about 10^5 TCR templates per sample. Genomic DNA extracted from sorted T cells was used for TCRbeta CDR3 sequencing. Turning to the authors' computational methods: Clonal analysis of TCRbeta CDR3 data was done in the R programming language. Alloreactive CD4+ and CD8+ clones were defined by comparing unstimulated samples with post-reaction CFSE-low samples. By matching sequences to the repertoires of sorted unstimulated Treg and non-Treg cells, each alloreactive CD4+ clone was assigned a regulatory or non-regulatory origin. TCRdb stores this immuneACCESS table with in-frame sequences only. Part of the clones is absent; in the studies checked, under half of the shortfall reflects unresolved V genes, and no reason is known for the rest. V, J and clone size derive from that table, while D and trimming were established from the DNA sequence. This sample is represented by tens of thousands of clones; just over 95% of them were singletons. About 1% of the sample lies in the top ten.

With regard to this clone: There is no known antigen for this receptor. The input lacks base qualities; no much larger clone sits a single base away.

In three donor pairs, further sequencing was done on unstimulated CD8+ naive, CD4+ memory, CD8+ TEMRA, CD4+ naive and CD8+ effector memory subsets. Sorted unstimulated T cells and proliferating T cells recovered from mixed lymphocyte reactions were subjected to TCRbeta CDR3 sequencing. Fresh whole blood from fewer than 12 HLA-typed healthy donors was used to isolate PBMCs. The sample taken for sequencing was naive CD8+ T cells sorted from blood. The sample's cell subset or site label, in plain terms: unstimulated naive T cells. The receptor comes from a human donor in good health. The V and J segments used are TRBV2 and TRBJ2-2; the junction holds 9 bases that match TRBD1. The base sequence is TGTGCCAGCACAGAGGGCGACAGGGGGGGCACCGGGGAGCTGTTTTTT. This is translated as CASTEGDRGGTGELFF.